This entry lists 9 T cell receptor beta chains sequenced from one sample in a study of shared clonotypes between healthy human individuals. Using immunoSEQ multiplex PCR, the repertoire was profiled, and TCRdb retains in-frame clones only, with some absent. The table records some 2,000,000 clones, about 95% of them present only once. Material for sequencing was naive CD4+ T cells sorted from blood. Regarding subset: CD45RA+ positively selected. The receptors stem from a man younger than 30 in good health.

This clone was observed a single time. V usage is TRBV7-2 and J usage is TRBJ2-7; D gene uncertain. Germline V lookup: CDR1 SGHTA, CDR2 FQGNSA. Between the trimmed V and J ends, which lost 5 bases and 6 bases, there was a span of 11 bases. CDR3 length equals 12 residues. In DNA form, the CDR3 reads TGTGCCAGCAGCCCGACCGTGAGCGAGCAGTACTTC. Translation gives CASSPTVSEQYF.

The chain joins TRBV5-1 to TRBJ1-6, with D tentatively TRBD1 (6 bases). The CDR3 length is 15 residues. Trimming cost V 0 bases and J 7 bases, with 11 bases left between them. CDR1 and CDR2 from the germline V gene are SGHRS and YFSETQ. In DNA form, the CDR3 reads TGCGCCAGCAGCTTGGGAGGGGGAGGAAATTCACCCCTCCACTTT. Translating it yields CASSLGGGGNSPLHF.

In the case of this clone: Other DNA sequences of this sample code for an identical CDR3. This chain joins TRBV11-2 and TRBJ2-1, with TRBD2 matching over 9 bases. The CDR3 is made up of 15 amino acids. Per the germline V gene, CDR1 is SGHAT and CDR2 is FQNNGV. Germline trimming cut 0 bases from V and 4 bases from J; bases unmatched to any gene: 1. Written as DNA, the CDR3 is TGTGCCAGCAGCTTAGACCTAGCGGGGTACAATGAGCAGTTCTTC. This translates into CASSLDLAGYNEQFF. Filled out from reference TRBV11-2 and TRBJ2-1, the complete variable domain reads EAGVAQSPRYKIIEKRQSVAFWCNPISGHATLYWYQQILGQGPKLLIQFQNNGVVDDSQLPKDRFSAERLKGVDSTLKIQPAKLEDSAVYLCASSLDLAGYNEQFFGPGTRLTVL.

A note on this clone: Since a much larger clone is just one base distant, this may be a read error. This chain links TRBV7-2 with TRBJ2-7, with D hard to call. The germline V gene encodes CDR1 SGHTA and CDR2 FQGNSA. CDR3 length equals 12 residues. Trimming pared 5 bases from V and 3 bases from J, leaving 8 bases between. The CDR3 reads CASSPGHYEQYF. CDR3 coding DNA: TGTGCCAGCAGCCCCGGCCACTACGAGCAGTACTTC. Looking up the rest from reference TRBV7-2 and TRBJ2-7 gives the full variable domain: GAGVSQSPSNKVTEKGKDVELRCDPISGHTALYWYRQSLGQGLEFLIYFQGNSAPDKSGLPSDRFSAERTGGSVSTLTIQRTQQEDSAVYLCASSPGHYEQYFGPGTRLTVT.

V gene TRBV2 combines with J gene TRBJ1-5; D is uncertain. This CDR3 is built from 13 residues. In germline, CDR1 is SNHLY, CDR2 FYNNEI. The V end lost 6 bases, the J end lost 1 base, and 7 bases lay between the germline ends. CDR3 sequence: CASSLDSNQPQHF. The DNA for the CDR3 is TGTGCCAGCAGCCTGGACAGCAATCAGCCCCAGCATTTT.

The V and J genes are TRBV6-6 and TRBJ2-1; D not resolved. CDR1 is MNHNY, CDR2 SVGAGI, per germline (reference sequence). The CDR3 covers 15 residues. V was clipped by 5 bases and J by 0 bases, with 11 bases between them. The CDR3 region is CASSQTTFSYNEQFF. The CDR3 DNA is TGTGCCAGCAGTCAAACAACTTTCTCCTACAATGAGCAGTTCTTC.

The V gene is TRBV19, the J gene TRBJ2-1; 7 bases align to TRBD2. Germline CDR1 is LNHDA and CDR2 is SQIVND (reference sequence). The junction had 8 bases not matched to a gene; V was cut back by 2 bases and J by 4 bases. There are 16 residues in the CDR3. The CDR3 DNA is TGTGCCAGTAGTATACTTGGCGGGGGTCCTTACAATGAGCAGTTCTTC. Encoded protein: CASSILGGGPYNEQFF.

The CDR3 protein is CASSPPLGTGGYEQYF. For the CDR3, the DNA is TGTGCCAGCAGCCCCCCCCTCGGGACAGGGGGCTACGAGCAGTACTTC. V usage is TRBV28 and J usage is TRBJ2-7; 11 positions match TRBD1. CDR1 is MDHEN and CDR2 is SYDVKM in the germline V gene. V trimming: 6 bases; J trimming: 3 bases; junction bases outside the gene matches: 10. This CDR3 spans 16 amino acids.

The J gene is TRBJ1-1, the V gene TRBV10-3; 7 positions match TRBD1. This CDR3 contains 15 residues. Losses at the gene ends were 5 bases for V and 3 bases for J; bases not matched to a gene: 9. The germline V gene has CDR1 ENHRY and CDR2 SYGVKD. CDR3 nucleotides: TGTGCCATCAGTAACCCCGGACAGGTGGACACTGAAGCTTTCTTT. Amino acids: CAISNPGQVDTEAFF.